The 23 T cell receptor beta chains below all came from one sample that was sequenced in a study of memory CD4+ T cells and cytomegalovirus serostatus. Profiling relied on immunoSEQ multiplex PCR, and the TCRdb table lists in-frame clones only, not all of them. The data hold 30,000 to 40,000 clones, with 70% to 80% observed a single time. Single viable CD3+CD4+CD8-CD45RO+ cells were sorted as the memory CD4+ T cells. Sequencing used memory CD4+ T cells from blood. These receptors were obtained from an adult in good health and CMV-seropositive.

The chain has TRBV10-3 and TRBJ1-1; no firm D call. With 0 bases removed from V and 4 bases from J, the gap between germline ends came to 15 bases. Germline CDR1 and CDR2: ENHRY and SYGVKD. The CDR3 contains 16 residues. CDR3 DNA: TGTGCCATCAGTGAGTCGATAGTAGTTCGAAGCACTGAAGCTTTCTTT. It is translated as CAISESIVVRSTEAFF.

The chain has TRBV5-6 and TRBJ1-2; D possibly corresponds to TRBD1 (5 bases). With 1 base removed from V and 6 bases from J, the gap between germline ends came to 10 bases. The CDR3 length is 13 residues. Germline CDR1 SGHDT, CDR2 YYEEEE. CDR3 sequence reads: CASSLWQGDGYTF. The DNA of the CDR3 is TGTGCCAGCAGCTTGTGGCAGGGCGATGGCTACACCTTC. The whole variable domain, remainder taken from reference TRBV5-6 and TRBJ1-2, is DAGVTQSPTHLIKTRGQQVTLRCSPKSGHDTVSWYQQALGQGPQFIFQYYEEEERQRGNFPDRFSGHQFPNYSSELNVNALLLGDSALYLCASSLWQGDGYTFGSGTRLTVV.

This chain joins TRBV9 and TRBJ1-2; perhaps TRBD1 as D (6 bases). Germline V lookup: CDR1 SGDLS, CDR2 YYNGEE. V was cut by 1 base and J by 2 bases, with 9 bases left in between. The CDR3 contains 14 residues. The CDR3 sequence is CASSVQQGNYGYTF. CDR3 nucleotides: TGTGCCAGCAGCGTACAACAGGGAAACTATGGCTACACCTTC.

The chain employs TRBV10-3 and TRBJ2-3, with 8 bases that match TRBD1. The CDR3 consists of 15 residues. Germline CDR1 is ENHRY and CDR2 is SYGVKD. V gave up 3 bases and J gave up 5 bases; unmatched junction bases: 7. CDR3 nucleotide sequence: TGTGCCATCAGTGACCCCGGACAGGGCCTAGATACGCAGTATTTT. Protein: CAISDPGQGLDTQYF.

This clone is medium-sized. The V call is TRBV9, the J call TRBJ1-2; 8 bases align to TRBD1. V shed 3 bases, J shed 8 bases, and the junction held 18 bases outside the gene matches. In germline, CDR1 is SGDLS, CDR2 YYNGEE. The CDR3 length is 17 residues. The DNA for the CDR3 is TGTGCCAGCAGCGACTCAACAGGGGGGTTAAGTAAACCAGGCTACACCTTC. Translated, it gives CASSDSTGGLSKPGYTF. Together with reference TRBV9 and TRBJ1-2, the CDR3 gives the full variable domain: DSGVTQTPKHLITATGQRVTLRCSPRSGDLSVYWYQQSLDQGLQFLIQYYNGEERAKGNILERFSAQQFPDLHSELNLSSLELGDSALYFCASSDSTGGLSKPGYTFGSGTRLTVV.

The CDR3 nucleotides are TGTGCCAGCAGCACCCTACACCGGGACAGGGGTAGTAGAAAGACCCAGTACTTC. The encoded protein is CASSTLHRDRGSRKTQYF. V is TRBV28 and J is TRBJ2-5, with 10 bases fitting TRBD1. V gave up 6 bases and J gave up 6 bases; unmatched junction bases: 19. Per germline, CDR1 MDHEN and CDR2 SYDVKM. The CDR3 is made up of 18 amino acids.

The chain is built from TRBV5-6 and TRBJ2-2; 11 bases map to TRBD1. V was pared by 3 bases and J by 5 bases, with 3 bases of the junction left unmatched. This CDR3 contains 15 residues. Germline V lookup: CDR1 SGHDT, CDR2 YYEEEE. In nucleotides, the CDR3 is TGTGCCAGCAGCTGGGACAGGGGGAGGACCGGGGAGCTGTTTTTT. Encoded protein: CASSWDRGRTGELFF.

This clone was seen more than once but under ten times. The V call is TRBV2, the J call TRBJ1-1; TRBD1 might be the D (6 bases). The CDR3 covers 14 residues. Trimming stripped 3 bases from V and 6 bases from J, with 14 bases between. Germline V gene data show CDR1 as SNHLY and CDR2 as FYNNEI. The CDR3 DNA is TGTGCCAGCAGTGATAGCGGGGGGCGGGCTGAAGCTTTCTTT. Its protein is CASSDSGGRAEAFF.

This clone is medium-sized (0.01 to 0.1%). The chain carries TRBV7-2 and TRBJ2-7; 10 bases are a match to TRBD2. V dropped 5 bases and J dropped 4; count of bases not matched to a gene: 5. The germline V gene has CDR1 SGHTA and CDR2 FQGNSA. The CDR3 totals 14 residues. DNA for the CDR3: TGTGCCAGCAGCCCACATAGCGGGAGGTACGAGCAGTACTTC. Protein product: CASSPHSGRYEQYF.

The rearrangement joins TRBV4-2 to TRBJ2-1, with 10 positions matching TRBD2. Germline assignment: CDR1 LGHNA and CDR2 YNFKEQ. CDR3 length: 19 amino acids. V was clipped by 4 bases and J by 0 bases; unmatched bases: 12. The CDR3, as DNA: TGTGCCAGCAGCCGTGGACTAGCGGCTGACCCGAGCTCCTACAATGAGCAGTTCTTC. As protein: CASSRGLAADPSSYNEQFF.

The chain employs TRBV19 and TRBJ1-2; D might be TRBD1 (5 bases). The ends were cut back, 3 bases at V and 2 bases at J, with 31 bases in the middle. Germline V gives CDR1 LNHDA, CDR2 SQIVND (reference sequence). This CDR3 contains 21 residues. The CDR3 is CASSIFPLSGGWNKKNYGYTF. The CDR3 DNA sequence: TGTGCCAGTAGTATTTTCCCCCTCTCCGGGGGTTGGAACAAAAAGAACTATGGCTACACCTTC. Full variable domain (outside the CDR3, taken from reference TRBV19 and TRBJ1-2): DGGITQSPKYLFRKEGQNVTLSCEQNLNHDAMYWYRQDPGQGLRLIYYSQIVNDFQKGDIAEGYSVSREKKESFPLTVTSAQKNPTAFYLCASSIFPLSGGWNKKNYGYTFGSGTRLTVV.

This chain links TRBV29-1 with TRBJ2-7, with TRBD2 identical over 8 bases. This CDR3 comprises 14 residues. Trimming cost V 6 bases and J 5 bases; bases outside gene matches: 12. Germline V gene data show CDR1 as SQVTM and CDR2 as ANQGSEA. The CDR3 DNA reads as TGCAGCGTCCCCTCGGACGGGAGGGGGAACGAGCAGTACTTC. Its protein is CSVPSDGRGNEQYF.

The CDR3 DNA reads as TGTGCCAGCAGCGGGCGGGGGGGCTACAATGAGCAGTTCTTC. It specifies CASSGRGGYNEQFF. The chain links TRBV11-3 to TRBJ2-1; TRBD2 matches 9 bases. The CDR3 spans 14 residues. Germline assignment: CDR1 SGHNT and CDR2 YENEEA. V was pared by 5 bases and J by 3 bases, with 2 bases of the junction left unmatched.

The chain recombines TRBV7-2 with TRBJ2-2, with D hard to call. Germline V gene lookup returns CDR1 SGHTA and CDR2 FQGNSA. This CDR3 contains 16 residues. V gave up 5 bases and J gave up 1 base, with 14 bases separating them. The CDR3 is CASSPPHGRNTGELFF. CDR3 DNA: TGTGCCAGCAGCCCGCCCCACGGACGGAACACCGGGGAGCTGTTTTTT. The full variable domain, completed using reference TRBV7-2 and TRBJ2-2, is GAGVSQSPSNKVTEKGKDVELRCDPISGHTALYWYRQSLGQGLEFLIYFQGNSAPDKSGLPSDRFSAERTGGSVSTLTIQRTQQEDSAVYLCASSPPHGRNTGELFFGEGSRLTVL.

This clone is labeled medium-sized (0.01 to 0.1%). This chain joins TRBV6-1 and TRBJ1-2; D perhaps matches TRBD1 (6 bases). The CDR3 loop spans 14 amino acids. V was pared by 1 base and J by 1 base, with 7 bases between. Germline lookup yields CDR1 MNHNS and CDR2 SASEGT. The CDR3: CASSEGTVNYGYTF. Written as DNA, the CDR3 is TGTGCCAGCAGTGAAGGGACAGTTAACTATGGCTACACCTTC.

The chain is built from TRBV19 and TRBJ1-5; D call uncertain. The CDR3 totals 14 residues. The ends were cut back, 6 bases at V and 3 bases at J, with 12 bases in the middle. Germline V CDR1 and CDR2: LNHDA, SQIVND (reference sequence). The CDR3 DNA reads as TGTGCCAGTAGACCGGACCGACCCAATCAGCCCCAGCATTTT. This gives the protein CASRPDRPNQPQHF.

The V call is TRBV6-5, the J call TRBJ2-7; possible D gene TRBD1, 5 bases. Germline loops: CDR1 MNHEY, CDR2 SVGAGI. The CDR3 sequence is 13 residues long. Trimming stripped 5 bases from V and 1 base from J, with 9 bases between. The CDR3 sequence: CASSIQASYEQYF. CDR3 nucleotides: TGTGCCAGCAGTATACAGGCGTCCTACGAGCAGTACTTC.

The chain recombines TRBV14 with TRBJ2-1; TRBD2 is a possible D gene (6 bases). With 6 bases removed from V and 3 bases from J, the gap between germline ends came to 15 bases. The CDR3 extends over 15 amino acids. Per the germline V gene, CDR1 is SGHDN and CDR2 is FVKESK. The CDR3 nucleotides read TGTGCCAGCAGGTCCACGGCGGGGAGCTACAATGAGCAGTTCTTC. Translated, it gives CASRSTAGSYNEQFF.

The chain is built from TRBV11-1 and TRBJ2-1; TRBD2 matches 12 bases. Per germline, CDR1 SGHAT and CDR2 FQDESV (reference sequence). The CDR3 consists of 16 residues. The trim removed 5 bases at V and 10 bases at J, leaving 12 bases unmatched. CDR3 region: CASSLRLAGAGSEQFF. For the CDR3, the DNA is TGTGCCAGCAGCCTAAGACTAGCGGGAGCCGGTTCGGAGCAGTTCTTC. The full variable domain, completed using reference TRBV11-1 and TRBJ2-1, is EAEVAQSPRYKITEKSQAVAFWCDPISGHATLYWYRQILGQGPELLVQFQDESVVDDSQLPKDRFSAERLKGVDSTLKIQPAELGDSAMYLCASSLRLAGAGSEQFFGPGTRLTVL.

The chain couples TRBV5-1 to TRBJ2-1; 8 bases agree with TRBD2. With V trimmed by 4 bases and J by 10 bases, 4 bases remained unmatched. The CDR3 runs to 12 residues. Germline V gene sequence: CDR1 SGHRS, CDR2 YFSETQ. The CDR3, as DNA: TGCGCCAGCAGCCCTACTAGCGGCGAGCAGTTCTTC. It specifies CASSPTSGEQFF.

The CDR3: CASSRGGAGTEAFF. The CDR3 coding sequence is TGTGCCAGCAGCCGGGGGGGGGCTGGCACTGAAGCTTTCTTT. The rearrangement uses TRBV7-9 and TRBJ1-1; D may be TRBD1 (6 bases). The length of the CDR3 is 14 residues. The germline V gene has CDR1 SEHNR and CDR2 FQNEAQ (reference sequence). Trimming cost V 5 bases and J 4 bases, with 14 bases left between them. The whole variable domain, remainder taken from reference TRBV7-9 and TRBJ1-1, is DTGVSQNPRHKITKRGQNVTFRCDPISEHNRLYWYRQTLGQGPEFLTYFQNEAQLEKSRLLSDRFSAERPKGSFSTLEIQRTEQGDSAMYLCASSRGGAGTEAFFGQGTRLTVV.

The rearrangement uses TRBV6-4 and TRBJ2-3; TRBD2 matches at 11 bases. This CDR3 spans 15 amino acids. The junction had 0 bases not matched to a gene; V was cut back by 0 bases and J by 4 bases. Germline CDR1 is MRHNA and CDR2 is SNTAGT. For the CDR3, the DNA is TGTGCCAGCAGTGACTCTAGCGGGGGGGCAGATACGCAGTATTTT. Its translation: CASSDSSGGADTQYF.

The CDR3 DNA sequence: TGTGCCAGCAGTTCCGGGACAGGGGAAATAAGTGGCTACACCTTC. This codes for CASSSGTGEISGYTF. J is TRBJ1-2 and V is TRBV28; 10 nucleotides agree with TRBD1. J lost 7 bases, V lost 4 bases, and 9 bases had no gene match. Germline V gives CDR1 MDHEN, CDR2 SYDVKM. The CDR3 has 15 residues.